This T cell receptor (beta chain) was obtained from a study of Graves' ophthalmopathy and Graves' hyperthyroidism. Trimming took 7 bases from V and 4 from J, leaving 11 bases between them. CDR3 size: 12 residues. In this sample, this clonotype turned up many times. The TCR beta CDR3 regions underwent amplification from RNA transcripts. HTBI primers were employed in first-round RT-PCR, then a second-round multiplex PCR followed. TCRdb redid the calling of the multiplex PCR reads with MiXCR, one entry per CDR3 protein. Among approximately 500,000 distinct CDR3 sequences listed, under 15% were seen once.

Sequences were obtained from blood. The gene calls are TRBV12-3 or TRBV12-4 and TRBJ2-7; no clear D. The TCR comes from a woman aged 25-40 years with Graves' ophthalmopathy. CDR3 nucleotides: TGTGCCAGCACCCTCCACGGGTACGAGCAGTACTTC. Encoded protein: CASTLHGYEQYF.